This T cell receptor (beta chain) was observed in a study of identical twins. Trimming took 3 bases from V and 6 from J, leaving 7 bases between them. The CDR3 extends over 11 amino acids. CDR1 is GTSNPN and CDR2 is SVGIG in the germline V gene (reference sequence). The table lists this clonotype with a few counts. TCRdb reprocessed the 5' RACE reads with MiXCR, giving one entry per CDR3 protein. The data contain some 210,000 distinct CDR3 sequences, around a sixth of them singletons. This sample was also put to use in a study of T cells expressing NK-cell markers. Per that paper: Questions lingered over whether expanded NKG2C+ T cell clones were HCMV-specific.

The rearrangement links TRBV30 to TRBJ2-3; no definite D call. The origin of this receptor is a woman under 30 in good health. Sequencing input: CD8+ T cells sorted from blood. This chain's CDR3 is CAWSSGDTQYF. The CDR3 coding sequence is TGTGCCTGGAGCTCCGGTGATACGCAGTATTTT.